This entry concerns a single TCR beta chain. This record belongs to a study of technical replicates of blood from a handful of donors. Profiling relied on immunoSEQ multiplex PCR, and the TCRdb table lists in-frame clones only, not all of them. The table has about 56,000 clones, about 95% seen once. Germline values: CDR1 LNHNV, CDR2 YYDKDF (reference sequence). CDR3 length: 13 amino acids. Trimming took off 3 bases at V and 0 bases at J, with 6 bases between the two ends. The V call is TRBV15, the J call TRBJ2-7, with a weak D call TRBD1 (5 bases). The sequence was collected from a human donor in good health. Some clones in this sample may be carry-over from other donors' samples. Sequenced material: PBMCs. The CDR3 DNA reads TGTGCCACCAGCAGGGACATCTCCTACGAGCAGTACTTC. Residues: CATSRDISYEQYF.